This T cell receptor (beta chain) was profiled in a study of T cell repertoires in cytomegalovirus infection. Study observations and caveats: The ex vivo response was dominated by HLA-C-restricted CMV-specific TCR beta clonotypes.

This CDR3 is 14 amino acids long. The V gene's germline CDR1 is SGHTA and CDR2 FQGNSA. V was cut by 5 bases and J by 7 bases, with 18 bases left in between. TCRdb reprocessed the reads via MiXCR and lists one record per CDR3 protein. This table has about 260,000 distinct CDR3 sequences, roughly an eighth appearing once. This clonotype has at least ten counts. The target antigen is unknown. This TCR came from a human donor in good health (CMV status not recorded). Some clones in this sample may be carry-over from other donors' samples. The rearrangement uses TRBV7-2 and TRBJ2-7; D possibly matches TRBD1 or TRBD2 (5 bases each). The sample consisted of PBMCs. The CDR3 protein is CASSPGRWTGEQYF. The CDR3 DNA reads as TGTGCCAGCAGCCCAGGGCGGTGGACGGGGGAGCAGTACTTC.